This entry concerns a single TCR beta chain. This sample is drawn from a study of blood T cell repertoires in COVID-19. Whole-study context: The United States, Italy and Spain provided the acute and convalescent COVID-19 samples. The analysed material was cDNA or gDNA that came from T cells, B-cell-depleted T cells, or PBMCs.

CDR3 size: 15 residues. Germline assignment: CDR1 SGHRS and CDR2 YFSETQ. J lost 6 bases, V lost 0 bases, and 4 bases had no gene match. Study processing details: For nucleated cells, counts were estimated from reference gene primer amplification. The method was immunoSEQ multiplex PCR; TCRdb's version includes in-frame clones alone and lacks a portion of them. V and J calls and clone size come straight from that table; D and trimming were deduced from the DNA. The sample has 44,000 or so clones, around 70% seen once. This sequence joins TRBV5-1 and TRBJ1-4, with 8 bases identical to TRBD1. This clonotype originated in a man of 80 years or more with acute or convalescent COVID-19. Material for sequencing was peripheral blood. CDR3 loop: CASSLEAGGDEKLFF. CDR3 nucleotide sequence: TGCGCCAGCAGCTTGGAGGCAGGGGGCGATGAAAAACTGTTTTTT.